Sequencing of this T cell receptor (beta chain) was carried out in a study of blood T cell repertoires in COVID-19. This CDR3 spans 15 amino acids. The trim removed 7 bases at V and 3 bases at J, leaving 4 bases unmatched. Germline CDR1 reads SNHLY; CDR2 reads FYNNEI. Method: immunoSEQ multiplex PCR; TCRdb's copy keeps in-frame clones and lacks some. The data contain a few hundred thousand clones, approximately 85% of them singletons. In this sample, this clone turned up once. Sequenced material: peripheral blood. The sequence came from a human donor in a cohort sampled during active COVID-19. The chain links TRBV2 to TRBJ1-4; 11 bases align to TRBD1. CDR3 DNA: TGTGCCAGCACTCCGGGACAGGGGGCTAATGAAAAACTGTTTTTT. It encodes CASTPGQGANEKLFF.